This T cell receptor (beta chain) was obtained from a study of cytomegalovirus exposure and HLA in healthy donors. Study-level information: It was reported in a later analysis that the same platform had been used for the 120 or so validation repertoires as for the approximately 730 first-cohort repertoires. Overall study results and limits: Altogether, 150 to 200 TCR beta chains were recorded as cytomegalovirus-associated.

The method was immunoSEQ multiplex PCR; TCRdb's version includes in-frame clones alone and lacks a portion of them. The data hold 200,000 or so clones, with roughly 87% observed a single time. Separation from the approximately 720-subject first cohort characterized the roughly 110-subject validation cohort, to which the donors belonged. This clone has only one observation. Its antigen is unidentified. V lost 3 bases and J lost 2; bases outside the gene matches: 5. The CDR3 is made up of 15 amino acids. Germline V gene data show CDR1 as KGHSH and CDR2 as LQKENI. The clonotype was recovered from a woman younger than 35 in good health and CMV-seropositive. The rearrangement links TRBV18 to TRBJ2-5, with 8 bases that match TRBD2. Sequenced input: PBMCs. In nucleotides, the CDR3 is TGTGCCAGCTCACCGGGAGCGGGGGTTCAAGAGACCCAGTACTTC. Its translation is CASSPGAGVQETQYF. Variable domain in full (rest from reference TRBV18 and TRBJ2-5): NAGVMQNPRHLVRRRGQEARLRCSPMKGHSHVYWYRQLPEEGLKFMVYLQKENIIDESGMPKERFSAEFPKEGPSILRIQQVVRGDSAAYFCASSPGAGVQETQYFGPGTRLLVL.